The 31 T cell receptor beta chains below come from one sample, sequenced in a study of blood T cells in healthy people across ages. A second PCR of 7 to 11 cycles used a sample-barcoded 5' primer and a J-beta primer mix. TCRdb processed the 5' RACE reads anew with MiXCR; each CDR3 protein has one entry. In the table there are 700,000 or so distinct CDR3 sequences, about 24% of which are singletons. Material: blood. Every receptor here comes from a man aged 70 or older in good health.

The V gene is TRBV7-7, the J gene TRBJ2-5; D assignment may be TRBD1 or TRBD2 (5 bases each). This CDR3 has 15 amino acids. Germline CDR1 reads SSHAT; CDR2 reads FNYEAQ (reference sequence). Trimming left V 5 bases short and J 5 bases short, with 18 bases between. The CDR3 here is CASSRALGVSETQYF. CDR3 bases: TGTGCCAGCAGCCGGGCTCTGGGGGTATCGGAGACCCAGTACTTC.

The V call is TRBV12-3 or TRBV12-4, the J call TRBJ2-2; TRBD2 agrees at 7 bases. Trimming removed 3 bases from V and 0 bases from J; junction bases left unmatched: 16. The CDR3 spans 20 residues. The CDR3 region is CASSFGRTGGSWANTGELFF. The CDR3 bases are TGTGCCAGCAGTTTTGGTAGGACTGGCGGGAGTTGGGCGAACACCGGGGAGCTGTTTTTT.

This CDR3 reads CASSYGQGNTGELFF. The CDR3 nucleotides are TGTGCCAGCAGCTATGGACAGGGGAACACCGGGGAGCTGTTTTTT. The chain recombines TRBV3-1 with TRBJ2-2; 8 bases line up with TRBD1. With 5 bases clipped from V and 1 base from J, the junction kept 3 bases outside the gene matches. This CDR3 comprises 15 residues. Germline loops: CDR1 LGHDT, CDR2 YNNKEL (reference sequence).

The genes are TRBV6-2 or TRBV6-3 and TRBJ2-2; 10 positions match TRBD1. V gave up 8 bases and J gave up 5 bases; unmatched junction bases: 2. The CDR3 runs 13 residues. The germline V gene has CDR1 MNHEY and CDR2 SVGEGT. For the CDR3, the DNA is TGTGCCAGCCGACAGGGGGCTACCGGGGAGCTGTTTTTT. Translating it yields CASRQGATGELFF.

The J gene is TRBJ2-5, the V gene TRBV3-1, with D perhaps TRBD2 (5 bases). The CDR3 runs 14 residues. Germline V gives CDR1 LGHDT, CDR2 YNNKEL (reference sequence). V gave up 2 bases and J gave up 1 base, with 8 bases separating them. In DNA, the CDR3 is TGTGCCAGCAGCCAACTAGCCCTCCAAGAGACCCAGTACTTC. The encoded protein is CASSQLALQETQYF.

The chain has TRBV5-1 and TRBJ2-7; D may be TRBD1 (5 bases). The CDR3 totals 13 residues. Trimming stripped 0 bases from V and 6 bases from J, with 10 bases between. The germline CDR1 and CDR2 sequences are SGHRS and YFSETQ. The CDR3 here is CASSLAVGLEQYF. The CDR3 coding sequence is TGCGCCAGCAGCTTGGCCGTGGGGCTCGAGCAGTACTTC. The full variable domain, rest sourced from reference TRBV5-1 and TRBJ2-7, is KAGVTQTPRYLIKTRGQQVTLSCSPISGHRSVSWYQQTPGQGLQFLFEYFSETQRNKGNFPGRFSGRQFSNSRSEMNVSTLELGDSALYLCASSLAVGLEQYFGPGTRLTVT.

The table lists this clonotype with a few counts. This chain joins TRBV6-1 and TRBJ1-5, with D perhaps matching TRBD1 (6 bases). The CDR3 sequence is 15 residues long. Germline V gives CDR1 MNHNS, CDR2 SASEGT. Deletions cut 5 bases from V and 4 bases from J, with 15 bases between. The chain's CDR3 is CASSPTGTRNQPQHF. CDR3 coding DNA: TGTGCCAGCAGTCCCACAGGGACCAGGAATCAGCCCCAGCATTTT.

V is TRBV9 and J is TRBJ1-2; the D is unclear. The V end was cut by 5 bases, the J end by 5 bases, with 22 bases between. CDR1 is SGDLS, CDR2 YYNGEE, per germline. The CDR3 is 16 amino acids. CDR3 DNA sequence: TGTGCCAGCAGGCCCCCGTCCCTTGGCAGCCCTTATGGCTACACCTTC. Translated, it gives CASRPPSLGSPYGYTF.

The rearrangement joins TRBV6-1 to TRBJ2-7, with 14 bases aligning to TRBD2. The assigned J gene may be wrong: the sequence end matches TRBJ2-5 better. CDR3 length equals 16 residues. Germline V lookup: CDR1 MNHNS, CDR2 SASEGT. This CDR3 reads CASTIGTSGSLGTQYF. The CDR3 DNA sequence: TGTGCCAGCACCATCGGGACTAGCGGGAGTCTGGGGACCCAGTACTTC.

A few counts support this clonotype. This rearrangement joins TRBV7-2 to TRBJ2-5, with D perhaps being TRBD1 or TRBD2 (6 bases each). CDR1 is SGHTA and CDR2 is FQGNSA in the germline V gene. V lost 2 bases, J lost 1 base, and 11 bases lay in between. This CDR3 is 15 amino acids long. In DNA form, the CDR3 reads TGTGCCAGCAGCTTATTCCGGGGGCCCCAAGAGACCCAGTACTTC. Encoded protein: CASSLFRGPQETQYF. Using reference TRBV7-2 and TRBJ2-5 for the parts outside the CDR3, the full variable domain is GAGVSQSPSNKVTEKGKDVELRCDPISGHTALYWYRQSLGQGLEFLIYFQGNSAPDKSGLPSDRFSAERTGGSVSTLTIQRTQQEDSAVYLCASSLFRGPQETQYFGPGTRLLVL.

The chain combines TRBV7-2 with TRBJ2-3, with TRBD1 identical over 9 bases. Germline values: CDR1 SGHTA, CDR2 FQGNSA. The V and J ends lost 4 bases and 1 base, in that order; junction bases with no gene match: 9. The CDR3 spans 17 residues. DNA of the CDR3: TGTGCCAGCAGCTATCGGGACAGGGTTGTTGGCACAGATACGCAGTATTTT. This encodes CASSYRDRVVGTDTQYF.

The CDR3 DNA is TGTGCCAGTAATAGCCGGGATACGCAGTATTTT. Protein sequence: CASNSRDTQYF. The rearrangement joins TRBV28 to TRBJ2-3; D gene unclear. Trimming left V 9 bases short and J 6 bases short, with 10 bases between. Germline V gene sequence: CDR1 MDHEN, CDR2 SYDVKM. The CDR3 has 11 amino acids.

Written as DNA, the CDR3 is TGTGCCAGCTCACCCTATGACGGACGAAACACCATATATTTT. As protein: CASSPYDGRNTIYF. The chain carries TRBV18 and TRBJ1-3; D unresolved. V gave up 3 bases and J gave up 5 bases, with 11 bases separating them. Germline assignment: CDR1 KGHSH and CDR2 LQKENI. This CDR3 is 14 amino acids long.

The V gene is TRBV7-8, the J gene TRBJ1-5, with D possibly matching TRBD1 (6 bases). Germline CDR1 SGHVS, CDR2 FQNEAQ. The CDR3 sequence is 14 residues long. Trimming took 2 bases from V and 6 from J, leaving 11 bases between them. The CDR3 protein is CASSLLQGSQPQHF. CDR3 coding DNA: TGTGCCAGCAGCTTATTACAGGGAAGTCAGCCCCAGCATTTT.

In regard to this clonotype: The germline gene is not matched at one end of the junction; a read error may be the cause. CDR3 nucleotide sequence: TGTGCCAGTAGTATAGATCTGGGCCGCATCAATCAGCCCCGGCATTTT. Protein sequence: CASSIDLGRINQPRHF. The gene calls are TRBV19 and TRBJ1-5; no firm D call. The CDR3 totals 16 residues. CDR1 is LNHDA and CDR2 is SQIVND in the germline V gene (reference sequence).

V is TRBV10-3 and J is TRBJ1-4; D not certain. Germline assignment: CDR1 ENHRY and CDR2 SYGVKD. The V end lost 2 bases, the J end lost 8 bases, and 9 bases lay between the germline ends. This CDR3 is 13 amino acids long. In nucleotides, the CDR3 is TGTGCCATCAGTGAGAAAGGGAGGGAAAAACTGTTTTTT. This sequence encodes CAISEKGREKLFF.

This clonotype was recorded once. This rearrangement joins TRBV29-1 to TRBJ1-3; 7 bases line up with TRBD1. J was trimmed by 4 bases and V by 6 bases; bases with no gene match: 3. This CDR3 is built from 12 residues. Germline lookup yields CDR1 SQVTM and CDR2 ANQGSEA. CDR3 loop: CSVGGQGNTIYF. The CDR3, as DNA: TGCAGCGTGGGGGGACAGGGAAACACCATATATTTT.

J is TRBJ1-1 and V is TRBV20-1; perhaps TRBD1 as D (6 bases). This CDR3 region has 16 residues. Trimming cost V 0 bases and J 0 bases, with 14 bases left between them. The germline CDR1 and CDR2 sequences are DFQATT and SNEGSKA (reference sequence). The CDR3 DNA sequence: TGCAGTGCTAGAGATACAGGGATAGCGTTGAACACTGAAGCTTTCTTT. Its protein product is CSARDTGIALNTEAFF.

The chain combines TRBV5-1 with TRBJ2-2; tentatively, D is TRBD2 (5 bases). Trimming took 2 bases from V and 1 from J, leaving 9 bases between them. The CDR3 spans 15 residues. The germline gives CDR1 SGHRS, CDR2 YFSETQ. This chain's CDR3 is CASSFLAQNTGELFF. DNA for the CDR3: TGCGCCAGCAGCTTCCTAGCCCAGAACACCGGGGAGCTGTTTTTT.

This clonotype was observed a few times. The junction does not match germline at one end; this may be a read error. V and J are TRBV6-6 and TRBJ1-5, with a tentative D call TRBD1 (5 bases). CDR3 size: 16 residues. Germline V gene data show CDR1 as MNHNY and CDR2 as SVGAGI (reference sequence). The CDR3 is CASSWGESYSSQPQHF. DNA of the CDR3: TGTGCCAGCTCGTGGGGGGAGAGCTATAGCAGTCAGCCCCAGCATTTT.

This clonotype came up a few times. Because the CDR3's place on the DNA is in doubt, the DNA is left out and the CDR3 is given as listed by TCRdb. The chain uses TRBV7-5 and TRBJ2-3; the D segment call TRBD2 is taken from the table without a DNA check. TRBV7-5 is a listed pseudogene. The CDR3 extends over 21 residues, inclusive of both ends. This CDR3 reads CISVPEALGFLSGPHTDTQYF.

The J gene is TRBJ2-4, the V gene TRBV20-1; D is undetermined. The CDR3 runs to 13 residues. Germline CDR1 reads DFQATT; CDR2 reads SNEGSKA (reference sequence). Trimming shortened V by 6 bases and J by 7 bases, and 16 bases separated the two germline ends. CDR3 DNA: TGCAGTGCCAGAATCCGTCCAGCGAACATTCAGTACTTC. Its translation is CSARIRPANIQYF.

The CDR3 DNA follows: TGTGCCTGGAGAGCGACAGGGTCCCCCGAGCAGTACGTC. It encodes CAWRATGSPEQYV. The chain combines TRBV30 with TRBJ2-1; 7 bases fit TRBD1. The DNA end lines up better with TRBJ2-7; the J call may be wrong. CDR3 length: 13 amino acids. Germline V gene lookup returns CDR1 GTSNPN and CDR2 SVGIG (reference sequence).

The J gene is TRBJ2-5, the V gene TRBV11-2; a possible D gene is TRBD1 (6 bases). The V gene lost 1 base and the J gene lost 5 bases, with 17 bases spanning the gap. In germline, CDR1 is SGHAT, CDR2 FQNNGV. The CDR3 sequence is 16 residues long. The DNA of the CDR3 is TGTGCCAGCAGCTTAGCTCCGCCAGGGGCCGGGGAGACCCAGTACTTC. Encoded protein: CASSLAPPGAGETQYF.

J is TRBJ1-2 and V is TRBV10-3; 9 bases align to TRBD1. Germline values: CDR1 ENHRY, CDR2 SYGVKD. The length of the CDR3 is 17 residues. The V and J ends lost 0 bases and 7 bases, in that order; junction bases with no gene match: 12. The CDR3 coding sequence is TGTGCCATCAGTGAGTCTCGTAAAACAGGGGGCCGGGTTGGCTACACCTTC. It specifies CAISESRKTGGRVGYTF.

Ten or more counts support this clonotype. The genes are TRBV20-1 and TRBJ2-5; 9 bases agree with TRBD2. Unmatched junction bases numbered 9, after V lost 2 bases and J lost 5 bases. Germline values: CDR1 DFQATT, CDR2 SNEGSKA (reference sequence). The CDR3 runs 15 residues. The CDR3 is CSARPSTGLAETQYF. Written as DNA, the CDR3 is TGCAGTGCTAGACCTTCCACCGGACTAGCGGAGACCCAGTACTTC.

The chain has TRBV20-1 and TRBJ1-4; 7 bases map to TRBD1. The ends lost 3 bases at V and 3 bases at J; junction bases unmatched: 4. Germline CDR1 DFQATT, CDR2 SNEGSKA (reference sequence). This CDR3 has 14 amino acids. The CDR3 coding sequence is TGCAGTGCTAGCCCGACAGGGTCTAATGAAAAACTGTTTTTT. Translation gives CSASPTGSNEKLFF.

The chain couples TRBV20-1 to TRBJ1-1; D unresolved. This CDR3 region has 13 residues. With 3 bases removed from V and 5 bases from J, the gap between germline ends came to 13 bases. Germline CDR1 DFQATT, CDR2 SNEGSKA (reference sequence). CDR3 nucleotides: TGCAGTGCTAGGTTACCCCTGGAGACTGAAGCTTTCTTT. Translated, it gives CSARLPLETEAFF.

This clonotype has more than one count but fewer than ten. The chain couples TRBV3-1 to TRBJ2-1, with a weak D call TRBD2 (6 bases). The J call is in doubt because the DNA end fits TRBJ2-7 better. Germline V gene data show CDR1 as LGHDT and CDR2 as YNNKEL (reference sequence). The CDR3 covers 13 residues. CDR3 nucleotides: TGTGCCAGCAGCCCCCGAAGCGGGTACGAGCAGTACTTC. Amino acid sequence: CASSPRSGYEQYF.

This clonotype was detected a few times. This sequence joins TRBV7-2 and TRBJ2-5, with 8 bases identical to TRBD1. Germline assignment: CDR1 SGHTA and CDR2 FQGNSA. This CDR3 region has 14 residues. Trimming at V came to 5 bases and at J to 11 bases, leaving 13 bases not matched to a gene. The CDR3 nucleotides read TGTGCCAGCAGCATCCCGGGACAGGTACTGGGGCAGTACTTC. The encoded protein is CASSIPGQVLGQYF.

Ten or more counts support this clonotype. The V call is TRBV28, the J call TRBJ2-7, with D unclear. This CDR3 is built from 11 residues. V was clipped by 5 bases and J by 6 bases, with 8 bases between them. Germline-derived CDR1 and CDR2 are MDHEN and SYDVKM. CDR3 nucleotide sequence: TGTGCCAGCAGTCGACCCGGCGAGCAGTACTTC. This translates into CASSRPGEQYF.